The clone carrying this TCR beta chain was seen a handful of times. The antigen is not known. This sample is drawn from a study of post-analysis software for immune sequencing data. Findings and caveats of the study: The study found TRBV5-6, TRBV5-1 and TRBV20-1 among a few TRBV segments more frequent in patients than controls.

The V gene's germline CDR1 is SGHRS and CDR2 YFSETQ. J lost 5 bases, V lost 1 base, and 2 bases had no gene match. The CDR3 is 13 amino acids. Sequencing libraries made from TCR beta cDNA carried unique molecular identifiers. A population of 1 to 10 million T cells gave rise to roughly 490,000 cDNA molecules. TCRdb re-analysed the PCR reads in MiXCR, keeping a single row per CDR3 protein. Of about 770,000 distinct CDR3 sequences detected, 35% to 55% appear once; the ten largest clones hold roughly 4.4%. J is TRBJ2-7 and V is TRBV5-1, with 8 bases that match TRBD2. This TCR derives from a girl aged 10 to 17 with multiple sclerosis. Sequencing was carried out using blood. The CDR3 protein is CASSLSGSNEQYF. Here the CDR3 DNA reads TGCGCCAGCAGCTTGAGCGGGAGCAACGAGCAGTACTTC. The whole variable domain, filled in from reference TRBV5-1 and TRBJ2-7, reads KAGVTQTPRYLIKTRGQQVTLSCSPISGHRSVSWYQQTPGQGLQFLFEYFSETQRNKGNFPGRFSGRQFSNSRSEMNVSTLELGDSALYLCASSLSGSNEQYFGPGTRLTVT.